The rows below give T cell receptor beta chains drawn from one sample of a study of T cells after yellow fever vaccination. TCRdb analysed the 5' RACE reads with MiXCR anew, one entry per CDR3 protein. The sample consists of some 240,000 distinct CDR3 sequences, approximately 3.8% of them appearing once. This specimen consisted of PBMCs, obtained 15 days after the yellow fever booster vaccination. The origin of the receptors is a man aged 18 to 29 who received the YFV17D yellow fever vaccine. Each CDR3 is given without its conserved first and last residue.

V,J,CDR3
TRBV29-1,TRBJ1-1,SVRRPNTEAF
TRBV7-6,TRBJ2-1,ASNNQGASDEQF
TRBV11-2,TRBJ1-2,ASSFSRDRVYGYT
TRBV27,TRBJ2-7,ASSPSWTVSYEQY
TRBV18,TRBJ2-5,ASSRGGFQETQY
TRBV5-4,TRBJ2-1,ASSSIRGASSYNEQF
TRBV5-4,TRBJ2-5,ASSFYQGKSETQY
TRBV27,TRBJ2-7,ASSRWSGIEQY
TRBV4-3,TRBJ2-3,ASSRAPGIADTQY
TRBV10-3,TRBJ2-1,AISGTGRNNEQF
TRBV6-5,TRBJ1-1,ASSHRGGKNTEAF
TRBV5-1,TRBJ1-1,ASSLPQFDGDTEAF
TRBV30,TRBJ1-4,AWAGATNEKLF
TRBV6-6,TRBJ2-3,ASRTTEAGSFGTDTQY
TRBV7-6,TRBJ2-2,ASSLRLAGTGELF
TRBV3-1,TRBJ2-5,ASSQGEETQY
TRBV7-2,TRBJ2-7,ASSSSGTGWYEQY
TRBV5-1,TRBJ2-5,ASSFAGGEETQY
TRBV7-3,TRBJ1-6,ASSWGDRGSPLH
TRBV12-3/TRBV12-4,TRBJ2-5,ASSLGEQETQY
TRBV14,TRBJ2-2,ASSQGGHYTGELF
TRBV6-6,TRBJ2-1,ASSYSNGVFNEQF
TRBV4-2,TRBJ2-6,ASVNPTGSGANVLT
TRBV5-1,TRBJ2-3,ASSLYGLGGTDTQY
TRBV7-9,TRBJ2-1,ASSLDRAYNEQF
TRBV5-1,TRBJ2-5,ASSAGPRETQY
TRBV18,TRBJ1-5,ASFQGARQPQH
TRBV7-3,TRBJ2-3,ASSHLPGRTDTQY
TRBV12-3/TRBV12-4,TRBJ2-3,ASSLGQGRDTQY
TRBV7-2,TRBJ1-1,ASAGQGGTEAF
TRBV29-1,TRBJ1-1,SGKQGAISEAF
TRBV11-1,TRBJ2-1,ASSVPDVRGNEQF
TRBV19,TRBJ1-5,ASSIDGAGGNQPQH
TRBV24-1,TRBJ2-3,ATSDPGQGTDTQY
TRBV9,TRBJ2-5,ASSVGAGRKETQY